The clone carrying this T cell receptor (beta chain) was observed a handful of times. Its antigen is as yet unknown. Per the original methods: CDR3 differences across clinicopathological groups were used to build a distant-metastasis classifier for papillary thyroid cancer. TCRdb re-called clones from the PCR reads using MiXCR. TCRdb, not the authors, supplied the V and J calls. The sample carries about 64,000 clones, about 17% recorded once. Trimming took 6 bases from V and 9 from J; bases not matched to a gene: 13. Germline V gives CDR1 MNHNS, CDR2 SASEGT. The CDR3 has 15 residues. This entry belongs to a study of metastatic and nonmetastatic thyroid tumors. Study at large: Across blood and tumor or nodule tissue, repertoires from malignant and benign thyroid patients were compared with one another.

General study points: Patients with malignant thyroid tumors reportedly had significantly higher TCR beta diversity than those with benign nodules, in blood and tumor.

Not a single patient had been given any form of treatment at any point before undergoing thyroid surgery. The origin of this receptor is a male donor with papillary thyroid cancer or a benign thyroid nodule (not recorded which). Some clones in this sample may be carry-over from other donors' samples. The V and J genes are TRBV6-1 and TRBJ2-1; TRBD2 matches 8 bases. Sequenced: blood. The CDR3, as DNA: TGTGCCAGCAGCCCGGTCGCGGGAGGCAGGTGTGAGCAGTTCTTC. It translates to CASSPVAGGRCEQFF.